Presented here are 15 T cell receptor beta chains from one specimen sequenced in a study of regulatory T cells in long-lasting Graves disease. Time point meaning: persistent/refractory GD, antithyroid drugs over 5 years with positive TRAb. From PBMCs, RNA was extracted and then used to make the TCR library. Arm-PCR of CDR3 regions and iRepertoire HTBI primers were used to build TCR beta libraries. Each CDR3 protein gets one entry after TCRdb re-called the multiplex PCR reads with MiXCR. The sample shows roughly 400,000 distinct CDR3 sequences, roughly a fifth of them seen only once. Here the sequenced sample was peripheral blood mononuclear cells (PBMCs), taken when the disease was refractory, from a patient treated with antithyroid drugs. The origin of the receptors is a female donor with Graves disease.

In the case of this clonotype: The junction differs from germline at one of its ends, possibly a read error. The chain uses TRBV5-1 and TRBJ1-4, with D maybe TRBD1 (5 bases). CDR1 and CDR2 from the germline V gene are SGHRS and YFSETQ. The CDR3 runs 14 residues. The CDR3 region has the DNA TGCGCCAGCAGCCCCGGGACCGAAAATGAGAAACTGTTTTTT. Its protein is CASSPGTENEKLFF.

V usage is TRBV7-9 and J usage is TRBJ2-2, with 7 positions matching TRBD1. This CDR3 contains 16 residues. The J segment lost 2 bases and the V segment lost 5 bases, leaving 8 bases of the junction unmatched. Germline V gene lookup returns CDR1 SEHNR and CDR2 FQNEAQ (reference sequence). CDR3 coding DNA: TGTGCCAGCAGCCTTTCGACAGGGCTTAACACCGGGGAGCTGTTTTTT. Its translation is CASSLSTGLNTGELFF.

Note on this clonotype: Relative to the germline gene, one junction end is altered; a read error may explain this. The chain has TRBV10-2 and TRBJ2-1; the D call may be TRBD1 or TRBD2 (5 bases each). The germline gives CDR1 WSHSY, CDR2 SAAADI. The CDR3 has 15 amino acids. As DNA, the CDR3 is TGCACCAGCAGTACGGGACCGAAGACAAACAATGAGCAGTTCTTC. This codes for CTSSTGPKTNNEQFF.

The V and J genes are TRBV18 and TRBJ2-5; D is unresolved. The tail of the sequence fits TRBJ2-1 better, so the J call may be wrong. CDR1 is KGHSH, CDR2 LQKENI, per germline. The CDR3 covers 15 residues. DNA of the CDR3: TGTGCCAGCTCACCACCGACCCTAGAGTCCTATGAGCAGTTCTTC. Translation: CASSPPTLESYEQFF.

This clonotype was detected only a few times. The J gene is TRBJ2-4, the V gene TRBV5-1; possibly TRBD1 for D (6 bases). V lost 3 bases and J lost 7, with 14 bases in between. The CDR3 contains 14 residues. CDR1 is SGHRS and CDR2 is YFSETQ in the germline V gene. This chain's CDR3 is CASSYRQEANIQYF. CDR3 DNA sequence: TGCGCCAGCAGCTACCGACAGGAGGCGAACATTCAGTACTTC.

This clonotype was recorded many times. J is TRBJ2-7 and V is TRBV20-1; 10 positions match TRBD2. Trimming cost V 5 bases and J 4 bases; bases outside gene matches: 2. CDR1 and CDR2 (germline): DFQATT, SNEGSKA (reference sequence). This CDR3 contains 12 residues. The DNA for the CDR3 is TGCAGTGCTCGGACTAGCGGTTACGAGCAGTACTTC. Protein: CSARTSGYEQYF.

The V call is TRBV6-1, the J call TRBJ2-2; TRBD2 is a possible D gene (6 bases). CDR1 is MNHNS, CDR2 SASEGT, per germline. This CDR3 comprises 15 residues. Between the trimmed V and J ends, which lost 6 bases and 5 bases, there was a span of 16 bases. This CDR3 is CASRPLGGHTGELFF. The CDR3 DNA reads TGTGCCAGCAGACCTCTAGGAGGGCATACCGGGGAGCTGTTTTTT.

At least ten counts were recorded for this clonotype. J is TRBJ1-5 and V is TRBV5-1, with 8 bases aligning to TRBD1. J gave up 5 bases and V 1 base, and 5 bases lay outside the gene matches. CDR3 length: 15 residues. Germline CDR1 and CDR2: SGHRS and YFSETQ. The CDR3 is CASSLSGGEDQPQHF. CDR3 bases: TGCGCCAGCAGCTTGTCAGGGGGCGAAGATCAGCCCCAGCATTTT.

The chain recombines TRBV5-1 with TRBJ1-4; 9 bases map to TRBD1. Per the germline V gene, CDR1 is SGHRS and CDR2 is YFSETQ. The ends lost 5 bases at V and 0 bases at J; junction bases unmatched: 8. This CDR3 spans 17 amino acids. For the CDR3, the DNA is TGCGCCAGCAGTGGGACAGGGATAGGTGCAACTAATGAAAAACTGTTTTTT. Translating gives CASSGTGIGATNEKLFF.

As to this clonotype: One base away lies a much larger clone, so this may be a sequencing read error. The chain carries TRBV11-1 and TRBJ2-7, with 8 bases that match TRBD2. From germline, CDR1 is SGHAT and CDR2 FQDESV (reference sequence). V shed 7 bases and J 6 bases; nucleotides not matched to a gene: 8. The CDR3 runs to 13 residues. The CDR3 bases are TGTGCCAGCATGTCGGGACTAGTGGGCGAGCAGTACTTC. This encodes CASMSGLVGEQYF.

This clonotype appeared a single time. The V gene is TRBV20-1, the J gene TRBJ2-4; 10 bases agree with TRBD1. V was clipped by 5 bases and J by 1 base; unmatched bases: 17. Germline loops: CDR1 DFQATT, CDR2 SNEGSKA (reference sequence). The CDR3 covers 19 residues. The DNA for the CDR3 is TGCAGTGCTGGAGGGGGAAGGACAGGGGGTATATTTGCCAAAAACATTCAGTACTTC. It codes for CSAGGGRTGGIFAKNIQYF.

This clonotype has at least ten counts. V gene TRBV20-1 combines with J gene TRBJ2-7; D unresolved. The CDR3 extends over 13 amino acids. Between the trimmed V and J ends, which lost 6 bases and 5 bases, there was a span of 17 bases. The germline V gene has CDR1 DFQATT and CDR2 SNEGSKA (reference sequence). In nucleotides, the CDR3 is TGCAGTGCCATCGGGTTGAACGAGAACGAGCAGTACTTC. As protein: CSAIGLNENEQYF.

The J gene is TRBJ2-6, the V gene TRBV4-2, with D possibly matching TRBD1 (6 bases). This CDR3 has 18 residues. Germline-derived CDR1 and CDR2 are LGHNA and YNFKEQ. V was cut by 8 bases and J by 7 bases, with 27 bases left in between. Here the CDR3 reads CASPKPDGQLVIANVLTF. The CDR3 DNA follows: TGTGCCAGCCCCAAACCCGATGGACAGCTTGTTATCGCCAACGTCCTGACTTTC.

J is TRBJ2-4 and V is TRBV9, with D unresolved. V shed 0 bases and J shed 6 bases, with 16 bases lying between them. The CDR3 is 16 residues long. Germline V gene sequence: CDR1 SGDLS, CDR2 YYNGEE. The CDR3 DNA follows: TGTGCCAGCAGCGTAGACCCCGCCCCCCCAGGAAACATTCAGTACTTC. It specifies CASSVDPAPPGNIQYF.

The sample holds many counts of this clonotype. The chain employs TRBV30 and TRBJ1-1; D ambiguous. The CDR3 contains 14 residues. Germline-derived CDR1 and CDR2 are GTSNPN and SVGIG (reference sequence). The V and J ends lost 0 bases and 0 bases respectively, with 8 bases between them. In DNA, the CDR3 is TGTGCCTGGAGTGTAGCAGGAGTGAACACTGAAGCTTTCTTT. Its protein is CAWSVAGVNTEAFF.